The 28 T cell receptor beta chains below come from one sample, sequenced in a study of immune evolution from preneoplasia to lung adenocarcinoma. The method was immunoSEQ multiplex PCR; TCRdb's version includes in-frame clones alone and lacks a portion of them. The data contain just over 4,000 clones, about 77% of them singletons. The sample comprised FFPE invasive lung adenocarcinoma tissue. The receptors come from a person between 70 and 80 years old with invasive lung adenocarcinoma. Some clones in this sample may be carry-over from other donors' samples.

The rearrangement uses TRBV5-1 and TRBJ1-2, with D possibly being TRBD1 (5 bases). Germline V gene lookup returns CDR1 SGHRS and CDR2 YFSETQ. Between the trimmed V and J ends, which lost 4 bases and 4 bases, there was a span of 20 bases. The CDR3 has 16 amino acids. The CDR3 DNA is TGCGCCAGCAGCACGAATACAGGCAGCGGCTCCTATGGCTACACCTTC. Amino acid sequence: CASSTNTGSGSYGYTF.

V is TRBV7-3 and J is TRBJ2-2; no clear D. V was clipped by 8 bases and J by 1 base, with 11 bases between them. The CDR3 is made up of 14 amino acids. Per the germline V gene, CDR1 is SGHTA and CDR2 is FQGTGA. The CDR3 coding sequence is TGTGCCAGCGCTGCCCCAGGGAACACCGGGGAGCTGTTTTTT. This codes for CASAAPGNTGELFF.

The chain combines TRBV19 with TRBJ2-2, with D maybe TRBD2 (6 bases). This CDR3 spans 17 amino acids. Per the germline V gene, CDR1 is LNHDA and CDR2 is SQIVND (reference sequence). Between the trimmed V and J ends, which lost 2 bases and 4 bases, there was a span of 17 bases. The CDR3: CASSISHAGTGTGELFF. The DNA of the CDR3 is TGTGCCAGTAGTATATCCCATGCGGGGACGGGCACCGGGGAGCTGTTTTTT. Full variable domain (rest looked up from reference TRBV19 and TRBJ2-2): DGGITQSPKYLFRKEGQNVTLSCEQNLNHDAMYWYRQDPGQGLRLIYYSQIVNDFQKGDIAEGYSVSREKKESFPLTVTSAQKNPTAFYLCASSISHAGTGTGELFFGEGSRLTVL.

The chain links TRBV6-6 to TRBJ2-7; no firm D call. The V end was cut by 0 bases, the J end by 0 bases, with 6 bases between. Germline V gene lookup returns CDR1 MNHNY and CDR2 SVGAGI (reference sequence). CDR3 size: 14 residues. CDR3 DNA sequence: TGTGCCAGCAGTTACTCGGACCGCTCCTACGAGCAGTACTTC. Translated: CASSYSDRSYEQYF.

Concerning this clone: The junction shows a germline mismatch at one end, possibly a read error. The V gene is TRBV2, the J gene TRBJ2-5; D possibly corresponds to TRBD2 (5 bases). Per the germline V gene, CDR1 is SNHLY and CDR2 is FYNNEI. CDR3 length: 12 residues. CDR3 loop: CAGRTVQETQYF. The CDR3 coding sequence is TGTGCCGGCAGGACTGTACAAGAGACCCAGTACTTC.

V usage is TRBV5-1 and J usage is TRBJ2-2, with no clear D. This CDR3 spans 11 amino acids. Trimming cost V 5 bases and J 5 bases, with 4 bases left between them. Germline lookup yields CDR1 SGHRS and CDR2 YFSETQ. CDR3 DNA sequence: TGCGCCAGCAGTGAGACCGGGGAGCTGTTTTTT. It is translated as CASSETGELFF.

V is TRBV30 and J is TRBJ1-6; no clear D. This CDR3 is built from 15 residues. In germline, CDR1 is GTSNPN, CDR2 SVGIG (reference sequence). The V gene lost 0 bases and the J gene lost 4 bases, with 10 bases spanning the gap. The CDR3 is CAWSVKGSYNSPLHF. The CDR3 DNA reads as TGTGCCTGGAGTGTAAAGGGAAGTTATAATTCACCCCTCCACTTT. The full variable domain, in which reference TRBV30 and TRBJ1-6 provide the parts outside the CDR3, is SQTIHQWPATLVQPVGSPLSLECTVEGTSNPNLYWYRQAAGRGLQLLFYSVGIGQISSEVPQNLSASRPQDRQFILSSKKLLLSDSGFYLCAWSVKGSYNSPLHFGNGTRLTVT.

There are a few counts of this clone. This chain joins TRBV4-1 and TRBJ2-1, with D unresolved. The germline V gene encodes CDR1 MGHRA and CDR2 YSYEKL. The CDR3 length is 19 residues. The V end lost 0 bases, the J end lost 5 bases, and 23 bases lay between the germline ends. CDR3 residues: CASSQDPPREVSAHNEQFF. CDR3 in DNA: TGCGCCAGCAGCCAAGACCCCCCTAGAGAGGTATCCGCCCACAATGAGCAGTTCTTC.

The chain links TRBV27 to TRBJ2-5, with 8 bases that match TRBD1. The J segment lost 0 bases and the V segment lost 3 bases, leaving 3 bases of the junction unmatched. The CDR3 has 15 amino acids. Germline assignment: CDR1 MNHEY and CDR2 SMNVEV (reference sequence). DNA for the CDR3: TGTGCCAGCAGTTTGGACAGGGTGTACCAAGAGACCCAGTACTTC. Its translation is CASSLDRVYQETQYF.

This sequence joins TRBV4-2 and TRBJ1-1; maybe TRBD1 (5 bases). Per germline, CDR1 LGHNA and CDR2 YNFKEQ. Trimming left V 5 bases short and J 4 bases short, with 14 bases between. The CDR3 sequence is 14 residues long. CDR3 sequence reads: CASSSRGQGTEAFF. In DNA, the CDR3 is TGTGCCAGCAGCTCAAGAGGGCAGGGCACTGAAGCTTTCTTT.

This clone has more than one count but fewer than ten. V is TRBV30 and J is TRBJ2-7; 13 nucleotides match TRBD2. This CDR3 comprises 12 residues. Germline V CDR1 and CDR2: GTSNPN, SVGIG (reference sequence). CDR3 region: CAWGRLAGGVEV. The CDR3 region has the DNA TGTGCCTGGGGTCGACTAGCGGGAGGTGTGGAGGTC.

The chain employs TRBV11-2 and TRBJ1-2, with TRBD1 identical over 10 bases. Germline CDR1 SGHAT, CDR2 FQNNGV. This CDR3 has 14 residues. V was clipped by 1 base and J by 4 bases; unmatched bases: 0. CDR3 nucleotides: TGTGCCAGCAGCTTAGGACAGGGGGCCTATGGCTACACCTTC. It codes for CASSLGQGAYGYTF.

This sequence joins TRBV18 and TRBJ2-2; 9 bases line up with TRBD2. V dropped 0 bases and J dropped 0; count of bases not matched to a gene: 5. The V gene's germline CDR1 is KGHSH and CDR2 LQKENI. CDR3 length equals 18 residues. The CDR3 is CASSPPLAGQTNTGELFF. The CDR3 nucleotides are TGTGCCAGCTCACCACCCCTAGCGGGACAGACGAACACCGGGGAGCTGTTTTTT.

This clone has a handful of counts. This chain joins TRBV6-6 and TRBJ2-5; maybe TRBD1 (5 bases). With 5 bases removed from V and 4 bases from J, the gap between germline ends came to 11 bases. There are 13 residues in the CDR3. Germline CDR1 and CDR2: MNHNY and SVGAGI (reference sequence). This chain's CDR3 is CASSRQLRETQYF. CDR3 in DNA: TGTGCCAGCAGTCGACAGCTAAGAGAGACCCAGTACTTC.

This clone was seen only a few times. The rearrangement links TRBV10-2 to TRBJ2-1; D not certain. V was shortened by 6 bases and J by 5 bases, with 14 bases between the two germline ends. Germline values: CDR1 WSHSY, CDR2 SAAADI. CDR3 size: 14 residues. CDR3 amino acids: CASRGLVLDNEQFF. The CDR3 bases are TGCGCCAGCAGAGGGCTAGTCTTGGACAATGAGCAGTTCTTC.

This clone is labeled large. V gene TRBV21-1 combines with J gene TRBJ2-1; the table's D call of TRBD2 was not tested on the DNA. TRBV21-1 is deemed a pseudogene. This CDR3 is built from 17 residues. CDR3 loop: CASSKKASGRGLNEQFF. CDR3 nucleotides: TGTGCCAGCAGCAAAAAGGCTAGCGGGAGAGGGCTTAATGAGCAGTTCTTC.

The J gene is TRBJ1-2, the V gene TRBV25-1; a weak D match, TRBD1 (5 bases). Germline V gives CDR1 MGHDK, CDR2 SYGVNS. There are 13 residues in the CDR3. V lost 3 bases and J lost 2, with 7 bases in between. The CDR3 reads CASSEAGNYGYTF. Here the CDR3 DNA reads TGTGCCAGCAGTGAGGCAGGGAACTATGGCTACACCTTC.

A single count supports this clone. The CDR3 region is CASSQVSKVRDTQYF. CDR3 DNA: TGTGCCAGCAGCCAAGTCTCCAAGGTTAGGGATACGCAGTATTTT. The gene calls are TRBV9 and TRBJ2-3; D is uncertain. Germline V gene sequence: CDR1 SGDLS, CDR2 YYNGEE. Trimming cost V 4 bases and J 6 bases, with 18 bases left between them. The length of the CDR3 is 15 residues.

The V and J genes are TRBV28 and TRBJ2-1; D remains ambiguous. Trimming removed 7 bases at V and 8 bases at J, with 15 bases between. Germline CDR1 is MDHEN and CDR2 is SYDVKM. The CDR3 has 13 residues. CDR3 protein: CASTLRAGDEQFF. The DNA for the CDR3 is TGTGCCAGCACCCTAAGAGCTGGGGATGAGCAGTTCTTC.

The chain couples TRBV6-5 to TRBJ2-5, with D possibly TRBD1 on 6 matching bases. Trimming took off 2 bases at V and 7 bases at J, with 17 bases between the two ends. CDR3 length equals 15 residues. Germline assignment: CDR1 MNHEY and CDR2 SVGAGI. CDR3 residues: CASSYARTAEATQYF. CDR3 in DNA: TGTGCCAGCAGTTACGCCCGGACAGCCGAGGCGACCCAGTACTTC.

The genes are TRBV5-1 and TRBJ1-3, with 7 bases that match TRBD1. Trimming removed 0 bases from V and 1 base from J; junction bases left unmatched: 4. CDR3 length: 16 amino acids. Germline V gene lookup returns CDR1 SGHRS and CDR2 YFSETQ. The CDR3 protein is CASSLEGTASGNTIYF. The CDR3 DNA is TGCGCCAGCAGCTTGGAGGGGACAGCATCTGGAAACACCATATATTTT.

This chain joins TRBV5-1 and TRBJ2-1, with 7 bases fitting TRBD2. Trimming removed 4 bases from V and 3 bases from J; junction bases left unmatched: 7. The CDR3 covers 15 residues. The germline V gene has CDR1 SGHRS and CDR2 YFSETQ. For the CDR3, the DNA is TGCGCCAGCAGCCTGAGCGGGGAGCTCTACAATGAGCAGTTCTTC. Amino acid sequence: CASSLSGELYNEQFF.

The chain uses TRBV6-7 and TRBJ1-3; D is ambiguous. TRBV6-7 is an ORF; its function is uncertain. The CDR3 runs to 15 residues. With 8 bases removed from V and 0 bases from J, the gap between germline ends came to 14 bases. This chain's CDR3 is CASGRPGISGNTIYF. As DNA, the CDR3 is TGTGCCAGCGGCCGGCCGGGAATCTCTGGAAACACCATATATTTT.

With respect to this clone: A read error may account for a junction end that differs from germline. V gene TRBV4-1 combines with J gene TRBJ1-4; D is perhaps TRBD1 (6 bases). Germline CDR1 and CDR2: MGHRA and YSYEKL. The CDR3 is 15 amino acids. Here the CDR3 reads CASSQDPGAWEKLVF. The CDR3 nucleotides are TGCGCCAGCAGCCAAGACCCGGGGGCGTGGGAAAAACTGGTTTTT.

Concerning this clone: The sample carries other DNA sequences with the same CDR3. V is TRBV5-1 and J is TRBJ2-2; a weak D match, TRBD1 (6 bases). The CDR3 is made up of 15 amino acids. Trimming stripped 6 bases from V and 5 bases from J, with 17 bases between. Germline V gene lookup returns CDR1 SGHRS and CDR2 YFSETQ. The CDR3 DNA follows: TGCGCCAGCACCCAAAGAGGACAGCCGACCGGGGAGCTGTTTTTT. Translating gives CASTQRGQPTGELFF.

V gene TRBV7-9 combines with J gene TRBJ2-7; TRBD1 or TRBD2 may be the D gene (5 bases each). The CDR3 loop spans 15 amino acids. Trimming took off 5 bases at V and 5 bases at J, with 19 bases between the two ends. From germline, CDR1 is SEHNR and CDR2 FQNEAQ (reference sequence). The CDR3 region has the DNA TGTGCCAGCAGCCTCATCGGGGCAGGGCTCCACGAGCAGTACTTC. Residues: CASSLIGAGLHEQYF. The complete variable domain, with remaining parts taken from reference TRBV7-9 and TRBJ2-7, reads DTGVSQNPRHKITKRGQNVTFRCDPISEHNRLYWYRQTLGQGPEFLTYFQNEAQLEKSRLLSDRFSAERPKGSFSTLEIQRTEQGDSAMYLCASSLIGAGLHEQYFGPGTRLTVT.

V is TRBV7-2 and J is TRBJ1-1; weak D call: TRBD1 (5 bases). The CDR3 loop spans 14 amino acids. The V end lost 5 bases, the J end lost 0 bases, and 10 bases lay between the germline ends. CDR1 is SGHTA, CDR2 FQGNSA, per germline. The CDR3 DNA sequence: TGTGCCAGCAGCCCGGGACGGCTGAACACTGAAGCTTTCTTT. It translates to CASSPGRLNTEAFF.

The V call is TRBV5-1, the J call TRBJ2-7; no clear D. There are 11 residues in the CDR3. V shed 2 bases and J shed 6 bases, with 6 bases lying between them. The germline V gene encodes CDR1 SGHRS and CDR2 YFSETQ. The CDR3 here is CASSFLGEQYF. DNA of the CDR3: TGCGCCAGCAGCTTCCTCGGCGAGCAGTACTTC. The full variable domain, with the rest looked up from reference TRBV5-1 and TRBJ2-7, is KAGVTQTPRYLIKTRGQQVTLSCSPISGHRSVSWYQQTPGQGLQFLFEYFSETQRNKGNFPGRFSGRQFSNSRSEMNVSTLELGDSALYLCASSFLGEQYFGPGTRLTVT.